These T cell receptor beta chains were read from a single sample in a study of monozygotic twins with inflammatory bowel disease. TCRdb reprocessed the 5' RACE reads, keeping one entry per CDR3 protein, no DNA. The sample table includes fewer than 110,000 distinct CDR3 sequences. Material: blood. The receptors here all came from a human donor with ulcerative colitis or Crohn's disease, or a healthy co-twin of an affected twin (not recorded which). The CDR3 runs from the conserved cysteine through the conserved F or W.

J gene,V gene,CDR3 protein
TRBJ1-1,TRBV7-3,CASSSRTGGKNTEAFF
TRBJ2-1,TRBV7-2,CASSSHSGRDEQFF
TRBJ2-7,TRBV6-5,CASSYRGTSGAEVYEQYF
TRBJ2-3,TRBV4-3,CASSQHVAGGRTDTQYF
TRBJ2-2,TRBV7-2,CATNPTGPGELFF
TRBJ1-3,TRBV7-6,CASSLAPTGGMGNTIYF
TRBJ2-2,TRBV4-3,CASYVGGPWPGELFF
TRBJ2-1,TRBV6-2/TRBV6-3,CASSYSGLAGGSYNEQFF
TRBJ2-6,TRBV30,CAWSEGAGANVLTF
TRBJ2-7,TRBV6-5,CASSYPRGEQYF
TRBJ2-1,TRBV5-1,CASSLRWPASSYNEQFF
TRBJ2-2,TRBV9,CASSVGVVANTGELFF
TRBJ1-1,TRBV9,CANSVGGRDEAFF
TRBJ1-2,TRBV7-9,CASSLENYGYTF
TRBJ2-1,TRBV11-2,CASSFNRGSYNEQFF
TRBJ1-6,TRBV4-3,CASSHSGGNSPLHF
TRBJ1-2,TRBV3-1,CASSHRGLGGYTF
TRBJ2-1,TRBV19,CASKTPGRHNKQFF
TRBJ1-1,TRBV4-3,CASSQGRRWNTEAFF
TRBJ2-3,TRBV5-1,CASIDRMSTDTQYF
TRBJ2-4,TRBV20-1,CSAGSGLAKNIQYF
TRBJ2-3,TRBV7-9,CASSGGKGTDTQYF
TRBJ2-7,TRBV12-3/TRBV12-4,CASSDRVEQYF
TRBJ1-5,TRBV12-3/TRBV12-4,CASSTTGGLRPQHF
TRBJ2-5,TRBV12-3/TRBV12-4,CASSHRRLAGGQESGETQYF
TRBJ2-7,TRBV7-2,CASSLTGDRYEQYF
TRBJ2-2,TRBV12-3/TRBV12-4,CASRERTGGYTGELFF
TRBJ1-5,TRBV7-2,CASSPGGRNQPQHF
TRBJ2-3,TRBV27,CASSLLAGATDTQYF
TRBJ2-5,TRBV19,CASSYGVETQYF
TRBJ2-1,TRBV11-2,CASSLRGSLNEQFF
TRBJ2-7,TRBV12-3/TRBV12-4,CASSLSRNEQYF
TRBJ1-5,TRBV9,CASSVDQNSNQPQHF
TRBJ1-5,TRBV20-1,CRGPEQSSQPQHF
TRBJ1-2,TRBV24-1,CATSDPGTTYGYTF
TRBJ2-1,TRBV20-1,CSALWTSGNNEQFF
TRBJ2-7,TRBV4-3,CASSLRTQSTSSTSGRQTEQYF
TRBJ2-3,TRBV19,CASSTETGHATDTQYF
TRBJ2-1,TRBV5-4,CASSLGLAGIRAYNEQFF
TRBJ2-5,TRBV9,CASRESHGRVTQYF
TRBJ1-2,TRBV24-1,CATSDIGQGGGYTF
TRBJ1-2,TRBV28,CASSFSAGMDGYTF
TRBJ1-1,TRBV7-2,CASSFSTKAFF
TRBJ2-3,TRBV7-3,CASSPGRETDTQYF
TRBJ2-2,TRBV20-1,CSARGVSTGELFF
TRBJ2-1,TRBV29-1,CSVEGEGNEQFF
TRBJ1-1,TRBV5-1,CASSSRPGSVKAFF
TRBJ2-5,TRBV7-2,CASSVPGRIQETQYF
TRBJ2-2,TRBV6-6,CASSYSVGTGELFF
TRBJ2-3,TRBV30,CAWRGTSGDTDTQYF